These T cell receptor beta chains were read from a single sample in a study of low-dose radiotherapy and immunotherapy resistance in tumors. Each CDR3 protein gets one entry after TCRdb re-called the reads with MiXCR. The table lists 65,000 to 95,000 distinct CDR3 sequences, approximately 17% of them singletons. The material was PBMCs, obtained before treatment. Receptors were obtained from a male donor with prostate cancer. CDR3s include the opening cysteine and the closing phenylalanine or tryptophan. Rows may omit the clone size; those that give it use once, few, many or a size class.

j_call v_call clone_size cdr3_aa
TRBJ2-3 TRBV6-1 many CASAPEGARTDTQYF
TRBJ1-2 TRBV5-1 many CASSQPPGGYTF
TRBJ2-2 TRBV15 many CATSRDANTGELFF
TRBJ1-1 TRBV29-1 many CSVVSSTNTEAFF
TRBJ2-1 TRBV6-2/TRBV6-3 many CASSFGARRRKKYNEQFF
TRBJ2-3 TRBV15 many CAIQRGGGTDTQYF
TRBJ2-7 TRBV24-1 many CATSDTLSYEQYF
TRBJ2-2 TRBV28 many CASSSLTGTGSIATGELFF
TRBJ1-4 TRBV7-6 many CASSLGAAEKLFF
TRBJ2-7 TRBV11-2 many CASSLDHARSEQYF
TRBJ2-2 TRBV2 many CATDTPTRVDTGELFF
TRBJ1-1 TRBV4-3 many CASSQERGVTEAFF
TRBJ2-7 TRBV18 many CASSPTGTGNEQYF
TRBJ1-1 TRBV20-1 many CSARVRGSAATEAFF
TRBJ2-3 TRBV10-1 many CASSESADTDTQYF
TRBJ1-4 TRBV7-9 many CASTEDRGNEKLFF
TRBJ2-3 TRBV6-2/TRBV6-3 many CASSDYAGSTDTQYF
TRBJ2-2 TRBV7-8 many CASSLTQHTGELFF
TRBJ1-2 TRBV7-9 many CASSLLNPQQGSYTF
TRBJ1-4 TRBV3-1 many CASSQTTRRSTNEKLFF
TRBJ2-4 TRBV6-5 many CASRLGQGKNIQYF
TRBJ2-2 TRBV29-1 many CSVGLAQAGELFF
TRBJ2-2 TRBV24-1 many CATSDLSRGDTGELFF
TRBJ2-1 TRBV5-1 - CASSGGLAGSYNEQFF
TRBJ2-7 TRBV6-6 many CASRGQGSSYEQYF
TRBJ2-3 TRBV12-3/TRBV12-4 many CASSLRSGRDTDTQYF
TRBJ2-7 TRBV13 many CASSLGWRGSYEQYF
TRBJ2-5 TRBV9 many CASSVDPAAALETQYF
TRBJ2-1 TRBV5-1 many CASSPGLAGVYEQFF
TRBJ1-1 TRBV19 many CASKSRANTEAFF
TRBJ1-1 TRBV28 - CASSNRQGVTNTEAFF
TRBJ2-3 TRBV25-1 - CASSEVGQHTQYF
TRBJ2-1 TRBV5-1 many CASSLVGGSNNEQFF
TRBJ2-1 TRBV5-5 many CASSLDTGTSYNEQFF
TRBJ2-1 TRBV7-9 - CASSLVVERAYNEQFF